The next 13 T cell receptor beta chains were all read from a single sample in a study of monozygotic twins with inflammatory bowel disease. Reanalyzing the 5' RACE reads, TCRdb keeps one entry per CDR3 protein, without DNA. This sample carries fewer than 200,000 distinct CDR3 sequences, with under 3.5% going to the ten biggest clones. The specimen was blood. The receptors shown here come from a human donor with ulcerative colitis or Crohn's disease, or a healthy co-twin of an affected twin (not recorded which).

The V gene is TRBV27, the J gene TRBJ2-1. Germline V lookup: CDR1 MNHEY, CDR2 SMNVEV (reference sequence). The CDR3 consists of 13 residues. The CDR3 reads CASSFGASNEQFF.

The chain couples TRBV7-2 to TRBJ2-7; TCRdb designates TRBD1, a call that cannot be tested without DNA. This CDR3 is built from 15 residues. Germline V gives CDR1 SGHTA, CDR2 FQGNSA. CDR3: CASSLGPGGPYEQYF.

J is TRBJ1-4 and V is TRBV20-1; the TCRdb call, TRBD1, lacks DNA for checking. The CDR3 length is 13 residues. Germline V lookup: CDR1 DFQATT, CDR2 SNEGSKA (reference sequence). The CDR3 here is CSAKRAPNEKLFF.

The chain couples TRBV5-1 to TRBJ2-7. The CDR3 totals 11 residues. Looked up from germline, CDR1 is SGHRS and CDR2 is YFSETQ. CDR3 amino acids: CASSDFNEQYF.

This chain connects TRBV19 to TRBJ2-1; no DNA is available, so the TRBD2 call from TCRdb remains unchecked. The CDR3 contains 14 residues. Looked up from germline, CDR1 is LNHDA and CDR2 is SQIVND (reference sequence). This chain's CDR3 is CASSIAAGGDEQFF.

The chain combines TRBV2 with TRBJ1-2. Looked up from germline, CDR1 is SNHLY and CDR2 is FYNNEI. The CDR3 sequence is 12 residues long. The CDR3 region is CASSEVLYGYTF.

V usage is TRBV10-3 and J usage is TRBJ2-6; the D call from TCRdb, TRBD1, cannot be confirmed without DNA. This CDR3 is 20 amino acids long. CDR1 and CDR2 (germline): ENHRY, SYGVKD. The CDR3 protein is CAISGGPRDRDLSGANVLTF.

The chain employs TRBV7-9 and TRBJ2-3. CDR3 size: 14 residues. Looked up from germline, CDR1 is SEHNR and CDR2 is FQNEAQ (reference sequence). CDR3 protein: CASSLVGNTDTQYF.

The chain carries TRBV18 and TRBJ2-7; no DNA is available, so the TRBD2 call from TCRdb remains unchecked. The CDR3 loop spans 15 amino acids. Per the germline V gene, CDR1 is KGHSH and CDR2 is LQKENI. CDR3 region: CASSPTSGRTYEQYF. Full variable domain (rest looked up from reference TRBV18 and TRBJ2-7): NAGVMQNPRHLVRRRGQEARLRCSPMKGHSHVYWYRQLPEEGLKFMVYLQKENIIDESGMPKERFSAEFPKEGPSILRIQQVVRGDSAAYFCASSPTSGRTYEQYFGPGTRLTVT.

The genes are TRBV5-1 and TRBJ1-1; TCRdb lists TRBD1, though no DNA is available to test this call. Germline V CDR1 and CDR2: SGHRS, YFSETQ. This CDR3 contains 14 residues. The chain's CDR3 is CASSQQGTNTEAFF.

The chain joins TRBV20-1 to TRBJ2-1; TCRdb reports TRBD2, a call that lacks DNA to check it against. Germline V gene lookup returns CDR1 DFQATT and CDR2 SNEGSKA (reference sequence). The CDR3 runs to 15 residues. Here the CDR3 reads CSAISYKLADNEQFF.

This sequence joins TRBV19 and TRBJ2-1; TCRdb's D call, TRBD2, is unchecked because there is no DNA. Germline assignment: CDR1 LNHDA and CDR2 SQIVND (reference sequence). The CDR3 spans 11 residues. The chain's CDR3 is CASKAGNEQFF.

The chain joins TRBV12-3 or TRBV12-4 to TRBJ1-5. The CDR3 is 12 residues long. Here the CDR3 reads CASSLRRVELSF.